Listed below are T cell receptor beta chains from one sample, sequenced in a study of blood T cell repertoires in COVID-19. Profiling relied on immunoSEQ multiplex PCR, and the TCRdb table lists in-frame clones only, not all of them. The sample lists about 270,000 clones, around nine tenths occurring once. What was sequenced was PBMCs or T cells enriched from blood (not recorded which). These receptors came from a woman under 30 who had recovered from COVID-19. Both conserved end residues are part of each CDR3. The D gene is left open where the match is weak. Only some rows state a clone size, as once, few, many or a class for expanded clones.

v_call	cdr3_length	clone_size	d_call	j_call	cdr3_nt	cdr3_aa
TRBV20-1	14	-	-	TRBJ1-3	TGCAGTGCTAGTTATCGGGAGACCGGAAACACCATATATTTT	CSASYRETGNTIYF
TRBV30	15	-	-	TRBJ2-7	TGTGCCTGGAGAAAGGTCCAGGGGATGCTCTACGAGCAGTACTTC	CAWRKVQGMLYEQYF
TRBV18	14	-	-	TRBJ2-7	TGTGCCAGCTCACCTGACCCCGGGAAGGACGAGCAGTACTTC	CASSPDPGKDEQYF
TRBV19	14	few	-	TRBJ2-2	TGTGCCAGTAGTCTAGGGAGGAACACCGGGGAGCTGTTTTTT	CASSLGRNTGELFF
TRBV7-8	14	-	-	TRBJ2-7	TGTGCCAGCAGCTTAGTGAGGGACACCTACGAGCAGTACTTC	CASSLVRDTYEQYF
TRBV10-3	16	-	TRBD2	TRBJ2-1	TGTGCCATCAGTGGATCGGGACTAGCGGCCTACAATGAGCAGTTCTTC	CAISGSGLAAYNEQFF
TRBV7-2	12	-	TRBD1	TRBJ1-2	TGTGCCAGCAGCGCAGGGGGCTTCGGCTACACCTTC	CASSAGGFGYTF
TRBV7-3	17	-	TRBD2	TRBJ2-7	TGTGCCAGCAGCTTAAGGCCGGGACTAGCGGGAACATACGAGCAGTACTTC	CASSLRPGLAGTYEQYF
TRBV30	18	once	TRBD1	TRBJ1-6	TGTGCCTGGAGTGGGGACAGGGGGCGCGTCTCCTATAATTCACCCCTCCACTTT	CAWSGDRGRVSYNSPLHF
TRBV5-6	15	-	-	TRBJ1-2	TGTGCCAGCAGCTCGAGTATGACAGCTAACTATGGCTACACCTTC	CASSSSMTANYGYTF
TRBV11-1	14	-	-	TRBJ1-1	TGTGCCAGCAGCTTGGAGAGGAGGTACACTGAAGCTTTCTTT	CASSLERRYTEAFF
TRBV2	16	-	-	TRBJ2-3	TGTGCCAGCACCTCACAGGCTCAAGGTGGCACAGATACGCAGTATTTT	CASTSQAQGGTDTQYF
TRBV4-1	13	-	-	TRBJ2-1	TGCGCCAGCAGCCCGCTAGTGGAAGGTGAGCAGTTCTTC	CASSPLVEGEQFF
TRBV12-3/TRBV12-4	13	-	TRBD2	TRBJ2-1	TGTGCCAGCAGTAGGACTAGCTACAATGAGCAGTTCTTC	CASSRTSYNEQFF
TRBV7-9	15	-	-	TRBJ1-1	TGTGCCAGCAGCTTAGGTCCGGGTAGATCCACTGAAGCTTTCTTT	CASSLGPGRSTEAFF
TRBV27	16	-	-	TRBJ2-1	TGTGCCAGCAGCTTTAATCCCGGGAGACCCTACAATGAGCAGTTCTTC	CASSFNPGRPYNEQFF
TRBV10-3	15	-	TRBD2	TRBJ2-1	TGTGCCATCAGGGATCTAGCGGGAGAGGGCAATGAGCAGTTCTTC	CAIRDLAGEGNEQFF
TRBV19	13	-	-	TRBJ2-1	TGTGCCAGTAGTATTCTACTCGGCAATGAGCAGTTCTTC	CASSILLGNEQFF
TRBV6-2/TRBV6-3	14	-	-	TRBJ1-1	TGTGCCAGCAGTTACCAGGCTATGAACACTGAAGCTTTCTTT	CASSYQAMNTEAFF
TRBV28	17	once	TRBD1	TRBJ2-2	TGTGCCAGCAGTTCGCCCGGGGACAGGGGGCTGTCCGGGGAGCTGTTTTTT	CASSSPGDRGLSGELFF
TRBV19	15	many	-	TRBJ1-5	TGTGCCAGTAGTTCTCGACAGTTTAGCAATCAGCCCCAGCATTTT	CASSSRQFSNQPQHF
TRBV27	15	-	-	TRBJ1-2	TGTGCCAGCAGTTTATCCGACAGTTTAGACTATGGCTACACCTTC	CASSLSDSLDYGYTF
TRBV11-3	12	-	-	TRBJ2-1	TGTGCCAGCAGTGGGAGGGGGGCCGGGGAGTTCTTC	CASSGRGAGEFF
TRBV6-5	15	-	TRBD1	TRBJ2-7	TGTGCCAGCAGTTACAAGTTGGACAGGCCCTACGAGCAGTACTTC	CASSYKLDRPYEQYF
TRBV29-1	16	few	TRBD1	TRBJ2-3	TGCAGCGTTGGGGGACAGGGGCCGCTCGGCACAGATACGCAGTATTTT	CSVGGQGPLGTDTQYF
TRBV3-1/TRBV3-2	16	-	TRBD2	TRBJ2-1	TGTGCCAGCAGCCAAGATCAGCGGGAGGTTTACAATGAGCAGTTCTTC	CASSQDQREVYNEQFF
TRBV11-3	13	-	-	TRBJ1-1	TGTGCCAGCAGCTTACATCAGAACACTGAAGCTTTCTTT	CASSLHQNTEAFF
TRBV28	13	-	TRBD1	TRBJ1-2	TGTGCCAGCAGTTATGGACAGGGGCACGGCTACACCTTC	CASSYGQGHGYTF
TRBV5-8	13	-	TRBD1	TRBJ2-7	TGTGCCAGCAGATCGTCAGGGGGCTACGAGCAGTACTTC	CASRSSGGYEQYF
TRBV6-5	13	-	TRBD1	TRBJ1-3	TGTGCCAGCGGTTCTACAGGGGGCTTCACCATATATTTT	CASGSTGGFTIYF
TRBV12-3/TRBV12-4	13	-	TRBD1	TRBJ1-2	TGTGCCAGTAATACAGGGGAGGCCTATGGCTACACCTTC	CASNTGEAYGYTF
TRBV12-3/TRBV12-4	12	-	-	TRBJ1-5	TGTGCCAGCAGTTTATTCGGGCAGCCCCAGCATTTT	CASSLFGQPQHF
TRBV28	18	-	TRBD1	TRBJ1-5	TGTGCCAGCACCTCGGACAGGGTTGGAGAATATAGCAATCAGCCCCAGCATTTT	CASTSDRVGEYSNQPQHF
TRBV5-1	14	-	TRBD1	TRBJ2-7	TGCGCCAGCAGCACGGGACAGGGTAGGGACGAGCAGTACTTC	CASSTGQGRDEQYF
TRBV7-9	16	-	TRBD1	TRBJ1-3	TGTGCCAGCAGCCTGGGGACAGGGGTTGGTGGAAACACCATATATTTT	CASSLGTGVGGNTIYF
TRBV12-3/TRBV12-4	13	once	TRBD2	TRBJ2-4	TGTGCCAGCAACAAGGGACTAGATGACATTCAGTACTTC	CASNKGLDDIQYF
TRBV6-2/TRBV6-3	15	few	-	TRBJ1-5	TGTGCCAGCAGTTACCCACCGGTCTTCAATCAGCCCCAGCATTTT	CASSYPPVFNQPQHF
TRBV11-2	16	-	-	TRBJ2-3	TGTGCCAGCAGCCTTGTGGGCGGGACTAGCACAGATACGCAGTATTTT	CASSLVGGTSTDTQYF
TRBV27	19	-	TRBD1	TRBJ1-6	TGTGCCAGCAGTTTATCGATTCCAGGGGGAAGGTCCTATAATTCACCCCTCCACTTT	CASSLSIPGGRSYNSPLHF
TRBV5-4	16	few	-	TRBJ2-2	TGTGCCAGCAGCGTTGCTCCCACAGGGAACACCGGGGAGCTGTTTTTT	CASSVAPTGNTGELFF
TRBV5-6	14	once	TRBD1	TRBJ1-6	TGTGCCAGCAGCCAGGGGGCACGGGATTCACCCCTCCACTTT	CASSQGARDSPLHF
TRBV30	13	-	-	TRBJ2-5	TGTGCCTGGCGCCCCCCGGGGGAAGAGACCCAGTACTTC	CAWRPPGEETQYF
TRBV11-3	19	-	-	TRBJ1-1	TGTGCCAGCAGCTCCAACCCCCGGTTGGTAGCCCATATGAACACTGAAGCTTTCTTT	CASSSNPRLVAHMNTEAFF
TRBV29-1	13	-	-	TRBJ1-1	TGCAGCGTTGAGCGATTTAACAGCGGGGGAGCTTTCTTT	CSVERFNSGGAFF
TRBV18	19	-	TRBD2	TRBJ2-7	TGTGCCAGCTCACCACCACACGAACTCTCCGGGACTACCCTAGGCAAGCAGTACTTC	CASSPPHELSGTTLGKQYF
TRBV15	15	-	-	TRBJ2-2	TGTGCCACCAGGTCGGCGGGGATGAACACCGGGGAGCTGTTTTTT	CATRSAGMNTGELFF